The source of this TCR beta chain is a study of cytomegalovirus exposure and HLA in healthy donors. The V end was cut by 5 bases, the J end by 3 bases, with 15 bases between. The germline gives CDR1 SGHDT, CDR2 YYEEEE. The CDR3 runs 15 residues. Concerning this clone: Other nucleotide sequences from this sample produce the same CDR3.

PCR used 60 Vbeta primers and 13 Jbeta primers. Clones were sequenced by immunoSEQ multiplex PCR, and TCRdb holds only the in-frame ones, with some missing. The sample lists tens of thousands of clones; approximately 77% were seen once. Sequencing was performed on PBMCs. The TCR originated in a woman under 30 in good health and CMV-seronegative. The chain recombines TRBV5-6 with TRBJ1-5, with a possible D match to TRBD1 (5 bases). The CDR3: CASRWGLGANQPQHF. The CDR3 DNA reads TGTGCCAGCAGATGGGGACTGGGAGCCAATCAGCCCCAGCATTTT.